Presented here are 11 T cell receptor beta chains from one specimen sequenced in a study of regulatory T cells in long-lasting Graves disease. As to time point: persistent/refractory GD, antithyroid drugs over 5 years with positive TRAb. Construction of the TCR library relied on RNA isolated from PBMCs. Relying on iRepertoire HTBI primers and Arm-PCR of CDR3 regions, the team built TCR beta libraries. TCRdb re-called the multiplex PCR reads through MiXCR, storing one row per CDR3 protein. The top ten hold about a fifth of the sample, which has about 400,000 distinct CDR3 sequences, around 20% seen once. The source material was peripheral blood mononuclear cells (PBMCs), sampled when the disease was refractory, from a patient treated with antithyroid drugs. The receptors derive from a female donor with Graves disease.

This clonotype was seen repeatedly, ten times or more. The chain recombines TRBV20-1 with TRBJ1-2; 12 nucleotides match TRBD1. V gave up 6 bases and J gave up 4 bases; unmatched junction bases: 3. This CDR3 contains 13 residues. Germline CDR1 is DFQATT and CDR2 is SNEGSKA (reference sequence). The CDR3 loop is CSAEGQGAYGYTF. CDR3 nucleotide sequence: TGCAGTGCCGAGGGACAGGGGGCCTATGGCTACACCTTC.

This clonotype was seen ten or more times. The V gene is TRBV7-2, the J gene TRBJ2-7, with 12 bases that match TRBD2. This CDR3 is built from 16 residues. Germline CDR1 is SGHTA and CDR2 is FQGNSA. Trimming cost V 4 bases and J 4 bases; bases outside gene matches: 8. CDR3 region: CASSSGLAGIPYEQYF. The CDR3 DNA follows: TGTGCCAGCAGCTCAGGACTAGCGGGGATTCCTTACGAGCAGTACTTC.

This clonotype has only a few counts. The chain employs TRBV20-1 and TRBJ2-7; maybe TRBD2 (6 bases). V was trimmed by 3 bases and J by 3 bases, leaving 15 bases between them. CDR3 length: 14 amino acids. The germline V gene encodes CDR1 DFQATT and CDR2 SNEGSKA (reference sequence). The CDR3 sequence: CSASETGVVYEQYF. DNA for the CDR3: TGCAGTGCTAGTGAGACGGGAGTGGTCTACGAGCAGTACTTC.

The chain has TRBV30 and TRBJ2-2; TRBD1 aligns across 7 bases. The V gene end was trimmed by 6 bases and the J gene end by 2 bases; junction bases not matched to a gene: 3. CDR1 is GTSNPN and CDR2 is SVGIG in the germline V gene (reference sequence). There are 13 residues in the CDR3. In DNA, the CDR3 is TGTGCCTGTAGACAGGGAAACACCGGGGAGCTGTTTTTT. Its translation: CACRQGNTGELFF.

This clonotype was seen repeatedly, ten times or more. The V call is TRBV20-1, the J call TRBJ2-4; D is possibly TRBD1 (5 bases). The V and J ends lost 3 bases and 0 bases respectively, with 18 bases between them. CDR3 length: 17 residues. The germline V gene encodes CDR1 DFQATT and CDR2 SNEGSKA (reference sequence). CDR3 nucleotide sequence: TGCAGTGCTAGTTTTGGGGCAGGACCCTTAGCCAAAAACATTCAGTACTTC. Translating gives CSASFGAGPLAKNIQYF.

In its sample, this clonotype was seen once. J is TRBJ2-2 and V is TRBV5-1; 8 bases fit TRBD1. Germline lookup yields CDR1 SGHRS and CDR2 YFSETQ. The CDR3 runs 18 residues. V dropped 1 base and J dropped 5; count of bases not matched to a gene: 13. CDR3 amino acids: CASSLRPKGQGGTGELFF. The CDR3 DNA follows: TGCGCCAGCAGCTTGCGGCCAAAAGGACAGGGTGGAACCGGGGAGCTGTTTTTT.

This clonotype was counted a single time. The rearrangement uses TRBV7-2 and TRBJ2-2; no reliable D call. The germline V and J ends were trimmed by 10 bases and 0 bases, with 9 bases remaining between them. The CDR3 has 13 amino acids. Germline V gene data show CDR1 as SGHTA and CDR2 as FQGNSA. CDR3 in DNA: TGTGCCACCCTGGGCCCGAACACCGGGGAGCTGTTTTTT. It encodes CATLGPNTGELFF.

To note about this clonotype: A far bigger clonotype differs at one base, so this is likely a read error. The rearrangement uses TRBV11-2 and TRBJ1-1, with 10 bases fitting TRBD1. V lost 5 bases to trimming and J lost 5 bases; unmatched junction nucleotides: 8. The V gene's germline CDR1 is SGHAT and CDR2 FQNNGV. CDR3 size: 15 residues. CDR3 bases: TGTGCCAGCAGCCTCAGACAGGGGGCGAAGACTGAAGCTTTCTTT. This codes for CASSLRQGAKTEAFF.

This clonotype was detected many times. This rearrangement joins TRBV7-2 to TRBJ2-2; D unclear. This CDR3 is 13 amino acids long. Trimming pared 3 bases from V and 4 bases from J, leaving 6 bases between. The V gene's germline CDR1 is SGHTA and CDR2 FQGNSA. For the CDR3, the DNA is TGTGCCAGCAGCTTCGCTAGCACCGGGGAGCTGTTTTTT. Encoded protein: CASSFASTGELFF.

This CDR3 is CASSLGDGSSYEQYF. DNA of the CDR3: TGTGCCAGCAGCTTAGGGGACGGAAGTTCCTACGAGCAGTACTTC. The chain is built from TRBV7-9 and TRBJ2-7; perhaps D is TRBD1 or TRBD2 (5 bases each). With 1 base removed from V and 1 base from J, the gap between germline ends came to 11 bases. There are 15 residues in the CDR3. Germline V gene lookup returns CDR1 SEHNR and CDR2 FQNEAQ (reference sequence).

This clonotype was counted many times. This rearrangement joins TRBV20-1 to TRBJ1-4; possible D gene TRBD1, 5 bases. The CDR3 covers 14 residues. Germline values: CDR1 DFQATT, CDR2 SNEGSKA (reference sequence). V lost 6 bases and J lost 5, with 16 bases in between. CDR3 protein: CSARGPANNEKLFF. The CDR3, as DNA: TGCAGTGCAAGGGGACCGGCCAACAATGAAAAACTGTTTTTT.